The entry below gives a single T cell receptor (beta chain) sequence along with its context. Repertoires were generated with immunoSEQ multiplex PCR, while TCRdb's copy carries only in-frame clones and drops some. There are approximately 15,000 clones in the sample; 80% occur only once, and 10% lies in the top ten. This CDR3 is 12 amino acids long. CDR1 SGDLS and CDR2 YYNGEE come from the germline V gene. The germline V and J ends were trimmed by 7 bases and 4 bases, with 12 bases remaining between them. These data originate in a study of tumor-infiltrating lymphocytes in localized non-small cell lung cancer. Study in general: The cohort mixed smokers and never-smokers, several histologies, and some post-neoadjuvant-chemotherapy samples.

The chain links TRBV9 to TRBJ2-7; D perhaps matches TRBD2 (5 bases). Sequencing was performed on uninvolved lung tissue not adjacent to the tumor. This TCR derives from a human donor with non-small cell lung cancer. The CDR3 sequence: CASGSLGYEQYF. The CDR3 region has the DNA TGTGCCAGCGGGAGTCTAGGGTACGAGCAGTACTTC.